The 20 T cell receptor beta chains below all came from one sample that was sequenced in a study of T cell repertoires in cytomegalovirus infection. These TCRs' antigens remain unknown. Each CDR3 protein gets one entry after TCRdb re-called the reads with MiXCR. This table has about 130,000 distinct CDR3 sequences, roughly a quarter appearing once. Sample: PBMCs, sequenced either directly or after in vitro stimulation (not recorded which). These receptors all stem from a human donor in good health (CMV status not recorded). Some clones in this sample may be carry-over from other donors' samples.

The chain combines TRBV7-8 with TRBJ2-2; possibly TRBD2 for D (6 bases). The CDR3 has 15 amino acids. V lost 8 bases, J lost 4 bases, and 17 bases lay in between. Germline V gene sequence: CDR1 SGHVS, CDR2 FQNEAQ. The CDR3 sequence is CASFNWGETTGELFF. The DNA for the CDR3 is TGTGCCAGCTTCAACTGGGGGGAGACCACCGGGGAGCTGTTTTTT.

The table lists this clonotype with a few counts. The chain joins TRBV19 to TRBJ2-1; TRBD2 aligns across 7 bases. Trimming removed 5 bases from V and 4 bases from J; junction bases left unmatched: 8. CDR1 LNHDA and CDR2 SQIVND come from the germline V gene (reference sequence). This CDR3 comprises 15 residues. The CDR3 DNA follows: TGTGCCAGTAGTGGGCTAGCGGCGGGGTACAATGAGCAGTTCTTC. It translates to CASSGLAAGYNEQFF.

J is TRBJ2-3 and V is TRBV24-1, with 7 bases lining up with TRBD2. The ends lost 0 bases at V and 0 bases at J; junction bases unmatched: 2. The CDR3 sequence is 16 residues long. Germline V gives CDR1 KGHDR, CDR2 SFDVKD. The CDR3 coding sequence is TGTGCCACCAGTGATTTGGTGCGGGAGAGCACAGATACGCAGTATTTT. Translating it yields CATSDLVRESTDTQYF.

The chain is built from TRBV9 and TRBJ1-4; D call uncertain. The CDR3 sequence is 14 residues long. V was cut by 0 bases and J by 8 bases, with 11 bases left in between. Germline-derived CDR1 and CDR2 are SGDLS and YYNGEE. The CDR3 region has the DNA TGTGCCAGCAGCGTAGAACCGGGAGGGGAAAAACTGTTTTTT. It specifies CASSVEPGGEKLFF.

This clonotype turned up a few times. The chain joins TRBV5-4 to TRBJ1-6, with 7 bases fitting TRBD1. Trimming cost V 0 bases and J 8 bases; bases outside gene matches: 5. Looked up from germline, CDR1 is SGHNT and CDR2 is YYREEE (reference sequence). The CDR3 extends over 15 amino acids. In DNA, the CDR3 is TGTGCCAGCAGCTTGGGACAGGGAGTATATTCACCCCTCCACTTT. The encoded protein is CASSLGQGVYSPLHF.

This sequence joins TRBV29-1 and TRBJ2-6, with a possible D match to TRBD2 (6 bases). This CDR3 is built from 12 residues. The V gene's germline CDR1 is SQVTM and CDR2 ANQGSEA. V was shortened by 4 bases and J by 11 bases, with 12 bases between the two germline ends. The DNA for the CDR3 is TGCAGCGTTGGGCCGGGAGTCGACGTCCTGACTTTC. It encodes CSVGPGVDVLTF.

This clonotype has ten or more counts. This chain uses TRBV7-2 with TRBJ2-1, with 12 bases lining up with TRBD2. This CDR3 spans 17 amino acids. Losses at the gene ends were 1 base for V and 7 bases for J; bases not matched to a gene: 8. The V gene's germline CDR1 is SGHTA and CDR2 FQGNSA. The CDR3 DNA reads TGTGCCAGCAGCTTAGGTCAGACTAGCGGGAGTAGGAATGAGCAGTTCTTC. Protein sequence: CASSLGQTSGSRNEQFF.

At least ten counts were recorded for this clonotype. This sequence joins TRBV7-2 and TRBJ1-5; TRBD1 agrees at 7 bases. V trimming: 3 bases; J trimming: 0 bases; junction bases outside the gene matches: 5. The germline CDR1 and CDR2 sequences are SGHTA and FQGNSA. The length of the CDR3 is 16 residues. The CDR3 protein is CASSFRTGYSNQPQHF. DNA for the CDR3: TGTGCCAGCAGCTTCCGGACAGGTTATAGCAATCAGCCCCAGCATTTT.

This chain uses TRBV20-1 with TRBJ2-2; 7 nucleotides match TRBD1. CDR1 is DFQATT, CDR2 SNEGSKA, per germline (reference sequence). V gave up 5 bases and J gave up 4 bases; unmatched junction bases: 13. The CDR3 runs 16 residues. CDR3 sequence: CSAFPTDRARTGELFF. In DNA form, the CDR3 reads TGCAGTGCTTTCCCTACTGACAGGGCTCGCACCGGGGAGCTGTTTTTT.

This clonotype has ten or more counts. The chain is built from TRBV7-2 and TRBJ2-1, with 12 positions matching TRBD2. CDR1 is SGHTA and CDR2 is FQGNSA in the germline V gene. J lost 15 bases, V lost 5 bases, and 8 bases had no gene match. This CDR3 is built from 13 residues. The CDR3 protein is CASSPFASGRGFF. In DNA, the CDR3 is TGTGCCAGCAGCCCCTTCGCTAGCGGGAGGGGGTTCTTC.

This clonotype was seen a handful of times. V is TRBV18 and J is TRBJ1-3; tentative D call: TRBD1 (5 bases). The CDR3 runs 14 residues. Trimming stripped 4 bases from V and 8 bases from J, with 15 bases between. Germline-derived CDR1 and CDR2 are KGHSH and LQKENI. CDR3: CASSLQGSRDTIYF. CDR3 bases: TGTGCCAGCTCACTTCAGGGAAGCAGAGACACCATATATTTT.

This clonotype has just a few counts. The chain joins TRBV24-1 to TRBJ1-1; TRBD1 matches at 7 bases. V dropped 2 bases and J dropped 1; count of bases not matched to a gene: 3. CDR3 length: 15 amino acids. From germline, CDR1 is KGHDR and CDR2 SFDVKD. CDR3 region: CATSDSNRGNTEAFF. As DNA, the CDR3 is TGTGCCACCAGTGATTCAAACAGGGGGAACACTGAAGCTTTCTTT.

This clonotype was counted at least ten times. V usage is TRBV11-3 and J usage is TRBJ2-1; weak D call: TRBD1 (6 bases). The CDR3 has 19 residues. The V and J ends lost 0 bases and 4 bases respectively, with 22 bases between them. Per germline, CDR1 SGHNT and CDR2 YENEEA. This CDR3 reads CASSLDLRQDTYRYNEQFF. In nucleotides, the CDR3 is TGTGCCAGCAGCTTAGATCTGCGACAGGATACTTATCGGTACAATGAGCAGTTCTTC.

This clonotype has just a few counts. V gene TRBV28 combines with J gene TRBJ1-1; D is undetermined. The CDR3 loop spans 16 amino acids. CDR1 MDHEN and CDR2 SYDVKM come from the germline V gene. V was clipped by 8 bases and J by 1 base, with 20 bases between them. CDR3 sequence: CASSPRLTKWNTEAFF. The CDR3 DNA sequence: TGTGCCAGCTCACCACGTCTCACAAAGTGGAACACTGAAGCTTTCTTT.

This chain connects TRBV7-9 to TRBJ2-3; D remains ambiguous. Germline V gene data show CDR1 as SEHNR and CDR2 as FQNEAQ (reference sequence). The length of the CDR3 is 12 residues. The V gene lost 1 base and the J gene lost 8 bases, with 7 bases spanning the gap. In nucleotides, the CDR3 is TGTGCCAGCAGCTTAGAGTCGGCTACGCAGTATTTT. It is translated as CASSLESATQYF.

The chain recombines TRBV6-1 with TRBJ1-2; D possibly corresponds to TRBD1 (5 bases). The V end lost 8 bases, the J end lost 4 bases, and 14 bases lay between the germline ends. The CDR3 covers 13 residues. Per the germline V gene, CDR1 is MNHNS and CDR2 is SASEGT. The CDR3 sequence is CASHPRGGYGYTF. The CDR3 nucleotides are TGTGCCAGCCATCCACGTGGGGGCTATGGCTACACCTTC.

As concerns this clonotype: At one end the junction does not follow the germline gene, possibly because of a read error. The gene calls are TRBV12-3 or TRBV12-4 and TRBJ2-5; D uncertain. This CDR3 has 12 residues. CDR3 region: CASSSPPGPGDF. CDR3 DNA: TGTGCCAGCAGTTCACCCCCTGGGCCTGGCGACTTC.

This clonotype was seen a few times. The gene calls are TRBV19 and TRBJ2-2; weak D call: TRBD2 (6 bases). The CDR3 is 14 amino acids. Trimming pared 11 bases from V and 0 bases from J, leaving 13 bases between. CDR1 LNHDA and CDR2 SQIVND come from the germline V gene (reference sequence). The CDR3 here is CAGGSGANTGELFF. DNA for the CDR3: TGTGCCGGGGGGAGCGGAGCGAACACCGGGGAGCTGTTTTTT.

The DNA for the CDR3 is TGTGCCAGCAGCCAAAAGAGCTTACGTGAGCAGTTCTTC. Translated: CASSQKSLREQFF. This rearrangement joins TRBV7-9 to TRBJ2-1, with D hard to call. The V end was cut by 5 bases, the J end by 9 bases, with 14 bases between. CDR3 length equals 13 residues. Germline V gives CDR1 SEHNR, CDR2 FQNEAQ (reference sequence).

This clonotype was detected only a few times. The rearrangement joins TRBV4-3 to TRBJ2-3; D might be TRBD1 or TRBD2, each matching 5 bases. There are 13 residues in the CDR3. Germline loops: CDR1 LGHNA, CDR2 YSLEER. V lost 5 bases to trimming and J lost 7 bases, with 13 bases between them. This CDR3 reads CASSTTGTHTQYF. The CDR3 DNA follows: TGCGCCAGCAGCACGACCGGGACCCATACGCAGTATTTT.